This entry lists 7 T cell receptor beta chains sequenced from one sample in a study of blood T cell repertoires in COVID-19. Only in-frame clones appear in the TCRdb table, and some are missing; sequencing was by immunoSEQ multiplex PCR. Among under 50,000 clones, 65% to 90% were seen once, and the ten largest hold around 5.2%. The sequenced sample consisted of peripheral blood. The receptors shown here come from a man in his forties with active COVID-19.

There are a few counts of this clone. In DNA, the CDR3 is TGTGCCAGCAGCGTAGCAGGGGTTGGAAACACCATATATTTT. This encodes CASSVAGVGNTIYF. The chain carries TRBV9 and TRBJ1-3; possibly TRBD1 for D (6 bases). The CDR3 has 14 amino acids. Germline CDR1 and CDR2: SGDLS and YYNGEE. Trimming shortened V by 0 bases and J by 3 bases, and 7 bases separated the two germline ends.

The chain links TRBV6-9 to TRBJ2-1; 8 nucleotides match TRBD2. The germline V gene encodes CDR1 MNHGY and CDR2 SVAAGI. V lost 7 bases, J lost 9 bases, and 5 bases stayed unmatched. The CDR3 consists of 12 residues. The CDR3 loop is CASTSGGGEQFF. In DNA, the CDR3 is TGTGCCAGCACTTCGGGGGGGGGTGAGCAGTTCTTC.

The CDR3 DNA reads TGTGCCAGCAGCCTATATATGAACACTGAAGCTTTCTTT. Protein: CASSLYMNTEAFF. This sequence joins TRBV7-9 and TRBJ1-1, with no clear D. Trimming cost V 5 bases and J 0 bases, with 7 bases left between them. The germline V gene encodes CDR1 SEHNR and CDR2 FQNEAQ (reference sequence). The CDR3 consists of 13 residues.

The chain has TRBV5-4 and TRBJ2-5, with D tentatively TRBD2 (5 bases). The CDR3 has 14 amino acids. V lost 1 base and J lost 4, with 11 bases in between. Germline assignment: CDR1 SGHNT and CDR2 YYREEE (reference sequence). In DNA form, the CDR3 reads TGTGCCAGCAGCTTGAAGGGAGTCTTAGAGACCCAGTACTTC. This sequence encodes CASSLKGVLETQYF. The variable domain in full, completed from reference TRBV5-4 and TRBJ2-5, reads ETGVTQSPTHLIKTRGQQVTLRCSSQSGHNTVSWYQQALGQGPQFIFQYYREEENGRGNFPPRFSGLQFPNYSSELNVNALELDDSALYLCASSLKGVLETQYFGPGTRLLVL.

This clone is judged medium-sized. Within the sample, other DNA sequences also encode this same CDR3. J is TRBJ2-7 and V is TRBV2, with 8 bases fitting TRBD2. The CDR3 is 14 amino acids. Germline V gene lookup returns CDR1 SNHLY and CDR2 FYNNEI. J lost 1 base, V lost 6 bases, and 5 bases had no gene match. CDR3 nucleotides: TGTGCCAGCAGCAGCGGGAGTTTGTCCTACGAGCAGTACTTC. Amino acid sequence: CASSSGSLSYEQYF.

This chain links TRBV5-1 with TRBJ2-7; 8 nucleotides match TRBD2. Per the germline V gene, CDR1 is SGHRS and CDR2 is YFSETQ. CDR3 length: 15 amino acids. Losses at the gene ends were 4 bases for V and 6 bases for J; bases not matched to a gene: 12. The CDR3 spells CASSPFRSGGLEQYF. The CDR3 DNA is TGCGCCAGCAGCCCCTTTAGAAGCGGGGGCCTCGAGCAGTACTTC.

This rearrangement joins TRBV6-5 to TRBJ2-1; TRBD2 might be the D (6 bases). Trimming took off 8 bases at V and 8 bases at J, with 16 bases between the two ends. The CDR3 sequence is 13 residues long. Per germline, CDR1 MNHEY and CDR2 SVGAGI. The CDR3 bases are TGTGCCAGCGCACAGGTACGCGGGGATGAGCAGTTCTTC. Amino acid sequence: CASAQVRGDEQFF.